Presented here are 15 T cell receptor beta chains from one specimen sequenced in a study of response to subunit inactivated influenza vaccine. TCRdb redid the calling of the RT-PCR reads with MiXCR, one entry per CDR3 protein. The sample has about 240,000 distinct CDR3 sequences, over 9% seen once. The material sequenced was non-naive T cells sorted from PBMCs, taken approximately 15 days before vaccination. Every receptor here comes from a man in his fifties or sixties who received an inactivated influenza vaccine.

This clonotype has just a few counts. The chain has TRBV12-3 or TRBV12-4 and TRBJ1-5; TRBD1 might be the D (5 bases). The CDR3 consists of 13 residues. Deletions cut 8 bases from V and 9 bases from J, with 17 bases between. The CDR3 loop is CASSWEGNGPQHF. The CDR3 DNA sequence: TGTGCCAGCTCTTGGGAGGGGAACGGGCCCCAGCATTTT.

The table lists this clonotype with many counts. DNA for the CDR3: TGTGCCAGCAGTTATAAGACAGGGCACTACACCTTC. This encodes CASSYKTGHYTF. The chain has TRBV6-5 and TRBJ1-2; TRBD1 matches 7 bases. The CDR3 is 12 amino acids. The germline V gene encodes CDR1 MNHEY and CDR2 SVGAGI. V lost 3 bases to trimming and J lost 10 bases; unmatched junction nucleotides: 5.

The CDR3 region has the DNA TGTGCCACCTGCCAAGATTACAGTACGAACACTGAAGCTTTCTTT. It codes for CATCQDYSTNTEAFF. This rearrangement joins TRBV3-1 to TRBJ1-1; D remains unclear. Trimming cost V 10 bases and J 1 base, with 19 bases left between them. Germline values: CDR1 LGHDT, CDR2 YNNKEL (reference sequence). The CDR3 loop spans 15 amino acids.

The chain has TRBV30 and TRBJ1-4; the D gene is possibly TRBD1 (5 bases). The CDR3 has 15 amino acids. Trimming pared 2 bases from V and 7 bases from J, leaving 17 bases between. CDR1 is GTSNPN, CDR2 SVGIG, per germline (reference sequence). CDR3 residues: CAWSPNGGESEKLFF. CDR3 DNA sequence: TGTGCCTGGAGTCCAAACGGGGGTGAAAGTGAAAAACTGTTTTTT.

This clonotype was counted once. The V gene is TRBV10-2, the J gene TRBJ1-1, with D tentatively TRBD1 (6 bases). Germline V gives CDR1 WSHSY, CDR2 SAAADI. The CDR3 spans 14 residues. Trimming left V 6 bases short and J 1 base short, with 12 bases between. Written as DNA, the CDR3 is TGCGCCAGCAGGGATTGGACAGCGAACACTGAAGCTTTCTTT. Translated, it gives CASRDWTANTEAFF.

The chain carries TRBV4-3 and TRBJ2-7; perhaps TRBD1 as D (5 bases). Trimming removed 3 bases from V and 0 bases from J, with 12 bases in between. Germline-derived CDR1 and CDR2 are LGHNA and YSLEER. The CDR3 length is 15 residues. CDR3 protein: CASSQYRSDSYEQYF. As DNA, the CDR3 is TGCGCCAGCAGCCAGTACAGGTCCGACTCCTACGAGCAGTACTTC.

The genes are TRBV18 and TRBJ1-2, with D hard to call. The CDR3 contains 15 residues. The V end lost 4 bases, the J end lost 1 base, and 13 bases lay between the germline ends. Germline CDR1 reads KGHSH; CDR2 reads LQKENI. The CDR3 loop is CASSLDLRINYGYTF. Written as DNA, the CDR3 is TGTGCCAGCTCACTAGACCTAAGGATTAACTATGGCTACACCTTC.

The V call is TRBV12-3 or TRBV12-4, the J call TRBJ2-3; D is ambiguous. The CDR3 extends over 13 amino acids. V lost 3 bases and J 3 bases, leaving 7 bases between the germline ends. The CDR3 DNA reads TGTGCCAGCAGTTTTAAGGTGACAGATACGCAGTATTTT. Its protein product is CASSFKVTDTQYF.

As to this clonotype: A single base separates this from a much larger clone, so it may be a read error. The V and J genes are TRBV6-5 and TRBJ2-1; no clear D gene. This CDR3 region has 16 residues. Germline V lookup: CDR1 MNHEY, CDR2 SVGAGI. The V gene lost 0 bases and the J gene lost 12 bases, with 21 bases spanning the gap. The CDR3 sequence is CASSYSYTDALYVQFF. Here the CDR3 DNA reads TGTGCCAGCAGTTACTCTTATACCGACGCCCTCTATGTGCAGTTCTTC.

This clonotype is labeled medium-sized. V is TRBV12-3 or TRBV12-4 and J is TRBJ1-5, with D possibly TRBD1 on 5 matching bases. This CDR3 is 15 amino acids long. The germline V and J ends were trimmed by 8 bases and 6 bases, with 20 bases remaining between them. The CDR3 protein is CASSLEGQGGQPQHF. CDR3 in DNA: TGTGCCAGCTCCCTTGAGGGGCAGGGAGGTCAGCCCCAGCATTTT.

The rearrangement links TRBV20-1 to TRBJ2-7; 7 bases map to TRBD1. Germline CDR1 and CDR2: DFQATT and SNEGSKA (reference sequence). CDR3 size: 12 residues. V shed 5 bases, J shed 5 bases, and the junction held 6 bases outside the gene matches. The CDR3 region is CSADRVEHEQYF. CDR3 bases: TGCAGTGCTGACAGGGTAGAGCACGAGCAGTACTTC.

The J gene is TRBJ1-5, the V gene TRBV18; D is unresolved. CDR3 length equals 15 residues. Germline V CDR1 and CDR2: KGHSH, LQKENI. Deletions cut 2 bases from V and 2 bases from J, with 10 bases between. The CDR3 DNA reads TGTGCCAGCTCACCAGACGCCGCTGGCAATCAGCCCCAGCATTTT. Translation: CASSPDAAGNQPQHF.

This clonotype was observed at least ten times. The chain combines TRBV6-5 with TRBJ2-7, with D perhaps assigned TRBD1 or TRBD2 (5 bases each). This CDR3 spans 15 amino acids. Trimming removed 0 bases at V and 4 bases at J, with 13 bases between. Per the germline V gene, CDR1 is MNHEY and CDR2 is SVGAGI. CDR3 sequence: CASSYSGQGGYEQYF. CDR3 coding DNA: TGTGCCAGCAGTTACTCGGGCCAGGGCGGGTACGAGCAGTACTTC.

The J gene is TRBJ2-2, the V gene TRBV5-1, with 8 bases matching TRBD1. V lost 0 bases and J lost 1; bases outside the gene matches: 5. This CDR3 comprises 17 residues. The V gene's germline CDR1 is SGHRS and CDR2 YFSETQ. CDR3 sequence: CASSLATGAGNTGELFF. For the CDR3, the DNA is TGCGCCAGCAGCTTGGCGACAGGGGCGGGGAACACCGGGGAGCTGTTTTTT.

The V and J genes are TRBV11-2 and TRBJ2-3, with D uncertain. The CDR3 has 15 residues. Trimming pared 3 bases from V and 1 base from J, leaving 11 bases between. Germline assignment: CDR1 SGHAT and CDR2 FQNNGV. CDR3 sequence (DNA): TGTGCCAGCAGCTTCCAGACAACGGGCACAGATACGCAGTATTTT. Amino acid sequence: CASSFQTTGTDTQYF.